These T cell receptor beta chains were read from a single sample in a study of cytomegalovirus exposure and HLA in healthy donors. The method was immunoSEQ multiplex PCR; TCRdb's version includes in-frame clones alone and lacks a portion of them. This listing includes approximately 170,000 clones. The material sequenced was PBMCs. Receptor source: a young woman in good health and CMV-seropositive. The CDR3 runs from the conserved cysteine through the conserved F or W. Each record gives: V gene, J gene, D gene, CDR3 protein, CDR3 DNA. D genes are given only for firm matches.

V: TRBV11-2; J: TRBJ2-2; D: .; CDR3: CASSIATGIWATGELFF; DNA: TGTGCCAGCAGCATAGCTACAGGGATTTGGGCCACCGGGGAGCTGTTTTTT
V: TRBV30; J: TRBJ2-1; D: .; CDR3: CAWSVNSYNEQFF; DNA: TGTGCCTGGAGTGTAAACAGCTACAATGAGCAGTTCTTC
V: TRBV7-9; J: TRBJ1-2; D: TRBD1; CDR3: CASGQGAIGYTF; DNA: TGTGCCAGCGGCCAGGGGGCCATTGGCTACACCTTC
V: TRBV29-1; J: TRBJ1-5; D: TRBD1; CDR3: CSVTTGGANQPQHF; DNA: TGCAGCGTCACCACAGGGGGGGCCAATCAGCCCCAGCATTTT
V: TRBV6-1; J: TRBJ2-3; D: .; CDR3: CATLVDQGGADTQYF; DNA: TGTGCCACCCTGGTTGACCAGGGTGGAGCAGATACGCAGTATTTT
V: TRBV2; J: TRBJ1-2; D: .; CDR3: CASEGGFKGYTF; DNA: TGTGCCAGCGAGGGGGGGTTCAAGGGCTACACCTTC
V: TRBV19; J: TRBJ2-3; D: .; CDR3: CASSISLNTDTQYF; DNA: TGTGCCAGTAGTATTTCCCTTAACACAGATACGCAGTATTTT
V: TRBV7-6; J: TRBJ2-2; D: TRBD2; CDR3: CASSLERSGTLTGELFF; DNA: TGTGCCAGCAGCTTAGAGAGAAGCGGGACCTTGACCGGGGAGCTGTTTTTT
V: TRBV7-2; J: TRBJ2-5; D: TRBD2; CDR3: CASSSGPAGAQYF; DNA: TGTGCCAGCAGCTCCGGACCCGCGGGGGCCCAGTACTTC
V: TRBV5-1; J: TRBJ2-1; D: TRBD2; CDR3: CASSPIAGGSYNEQFF; DNA: TGCGCCAGCAGTCCTATAGCGGGAGGGTCCTACAATGAGCAGTTCTTC
V: TRBV19; J: TRBJ1-5; D: TRBD1; CDR3: CASSPQGDWQPQHF; DNA: TGTGCCAGTAGTCCTCAGGGGGATTGGCAGCCCCAGCATTTT
V: TRBV30; J: TRBJ1-1; D: .; CDR3: CAWSVLSGTRAFF; DNA: TGTGCCTGGAGTGTACTTTCAGGGACTAGGGCTTTCTTT
V: TRBV11-3; J: TRBJ2-5; D: .; CDR3: CASSLGLGGETQYF; DNA: TGTGCCAGCAGCTTAGGACTAGGAGGAGAGACCCAGTACTTC
V: TRBV5-1; J: TRBJ2-1; D: TRBD2; CDR3: CASSGRTSADSYNEQFF; DNA: TGCGCCAGCAGCGGACGCACTAGCGCAGACTCCTACAATGAGCAGTTCTTC
V: TRBV5-1; J: TRBJ2-3; D: .; CDR3: CASSYNTGSDTQYF; DNA: TGCGCCAGCAGCTACAATACAGGGTCAGATACGCAGTATTTT
V: TRBV5-4; J: TRBJ2-5; D: TRBD2; CDR3: CASSSGLAGHQETQYF; DNA: TGTGCCAGCAGCTCAGGACTAGCGGGTCACCAAGAGACCCAGTACTTC
V: TRBV5-8; J: TRBJ1-5; D: .; CDR3: CASSLEGISNQPQHF; DNA: TGTGCCAGCAGCTTGGAGGGGATAAGCAATCAGCCCCAGCATTTT
V: TRBV27; J: TRBJ1-2; D: TRBD1; CDR3: CASSLRRTGGFGYTF; DNA: TGTGCCAGCAGTTTACGAAGGACAGGGGGTTTTGGCTACACCTTC
V: TRBV4-3; J: TRBJ1-2; D: TRBD1; CDR3: CASSHGQALYGYTF; DNA: TGCGCCAGCAGCCACGGACAGGCCCTCTATGGCTACACCTTC
V: TRBV9; J: TRBJ1-2; D: .; CDR3: CASSVAQANYGYTF; DNA: TGTGCCAGCAGCGTAGCACAGGCTAACTATGGCTACACCTTC
V: TRBV4-3; J: TRBJ1-6; D: TRBD1; CDR3: CASSSGPGQGMGSPLHF; DNA: TGCGCCAGCAGCTCTGGGCCCGGACAGGGAATGGGTTCACCCCTCCACTTT
V: TRBV7-2; J: TRBJ1-5; D: .; CDR3: CASSAFGRLSNQPQHF; DNA: TGTGCCAGCAGCGCTTTTGGCAGACTAAGCAATCAGCCCCAGCATTTT
V: TRBV11-3; J: TRBJ1-4; D: TRBD1; CDR3: CASSPPGGQITNEKLFF; DNA: TGTGCCAGCAGCCCCCCCGGGGGACAGATTACAAATGAAAAACTGTTTTTT
V: TRBV2; J: TRBJ2-5; D: .; CDR3: CASSEARLTQYF; DNA: TGTGCCAGCAGTGAAGCGAGATTGACCCAGTACTTC
V: TRBV6-5; J: TRBJ1-2; D: .; CDR3: CASRTGRSYTF; DNA: TGTGCCAGCAGAACAGGACGTAGCTACACCTTC
V: TRBV7-9; J: TRBJ1-1; D: .; CDR3: CASSPQGTNTEAFF; DNA: TGTGCCAGCAGCCCACAGGGAACGAACACTGAAGCTTTCTTT
V: TRBV5-1; J: TRBJ2-3; D: TRBD2; CDR3: CASSLAFGTSGGSTDTQYF; DNA: TGCGCCAGCAGCTTGGCCTTCGGGACTAGCGGGGGATCCACAGATACGCAGTATTTT
V: TRBV29-1; J: TRBJ2-3; D: TRBD2; CDR3: CSVSGTSGTDTQYF; DNA: TGCAGCGTGTCCGGGACTAGCGGCACAGATACGCAGTATTTT
V: TRBV19; J: TRBJ1-1; D: .; CDR3: CASRQDMLVNTEAFF; DNA: TGTGCCAGCAGACAAGATATGTTGGTGAACACTGAAGCTTTCTTT
V: TRBV5-5; J: TRBJ2-7; D: .; CDR3: CASSFKIELPPAEQYF; DNA: TGTGCCAGCAGCTTTAAGATAGAACTACCCCCAGCGGAGCAGTACTTC
V: TRBV6-6; J: TRBJ1-1; D: .; CDR3: CASSYSGWNTEAFF; DNA: TGTGCCAGCAGTTACTCCGGGTGGAACACTGAAGCTTTCTTT
V: TRBV5-1; J: TRBJ2-7; D: TRBD1; CDR3: CASSWGQGADEQYF; DNA: TGCGCCAGCAGCTGGGGACAGGGGGCCGACGAGCAGTACTTC
V: TRBV27; J: TRBJ1-1; D: TRBD1; CDR3: CASTLHWDRSITLNTEAFF; DNA: TGTGCCAGCACCCTCCACTGGGACAGATCAATTACCTTGAACACTGAAGCTTTCTTT
V: TRBV6-5; J: TRBJ2-2; D: .; CDR3: CASRLEVGELFF; DNA: TGTGCCAGCCGCCTCGAGGTCGGGGAGCTGTTTTTT
V: TRBV4-1; J: TRBJ1-1; D: .; CDR3: CASSLEGGAEAFF; DNA: TGCGCCAGCAGCCTCGAGGGAGGCGCTGAAGCTTTCTTT
V: TRBV7-2; J: TRBJ2-2; D: .; CDR3: CASSTQLAGSGELFF; DNA: TGTGCCAGCAGCACCCAACTAGCTGGGTCCGGGGAGCTGTTTTTT
V: TRBV2; J: TRBJ2-5; D: TRBD2; CDR3: CASSPGGGAARETQYF; DNA: TGTGCCAGCTCACCGGGCGGGGGGGCAGCAAGAGAGACCCAGTACTTC
V: TRBV2; J: TRBJ1-2; D: .; CDR3: CARGQLTNYGYTF; DNA: TGTGCCAGAGGACAGCTAACTAACTATGGCTACACCTTC
V: TRBV5-4; J: TRBJ1-6; D: .; CDR3: CASSLDRGGRSPLHF; DNA: TGTGCCAGCAGCTTGGATAGGGGAGGTCGTTCACCCCTCCACTTT
V: TRBV7-8; J: TRBJ1-5; D: TRBD1; CDR3: CASSLLAQGENQPQHF; DNA: TGTGCCAGCAGCTTATTGGCACAGGGGGAGAATCAGCCCCAGCATTTT
V: TRBV10-3; J: TRBJ1-1; D: TRBD1; CDR3: CAIRSTGEAFF; DNA: TGTGCCATCAGGTCGACAGGGGAAGCTTTCTTT